This TCR beta chain was recorded in a study of post-analysis software for immune sequencing data. Background on the study: Patients had relapsing-remitting, secondary progressive or progressive-relapsing multiple sclerosis; some lacked subtype.

cDNA libraries for TCR beta contained unique molecular identifiers. There were 1 to 10 million T cells, and about 500,000 cDNA molecules came from them. TCRdb processed the PCR reads anew with MiXCR; each CDR3 protein has one entry. The sample holds about 800,000 distinct CDR3 sequences, roughly 27% seen once. Regarding the study as a whole: Controls' normalized Chao1 diversity significantly exceeded that of multiple sclerosis patients. Samples from one preparation batch, clustered by F measure, grouped strongly together.

A word on this clonotype: Its antigen is unidentified.

Sequences were obtained from blood. The sequence came from a girl aged 10-17 years with multiple sclerosis.

The CDR3 protein is CASSSGTSGGTGELFF. DNA of the CDR3: TGTGCCAGCAGCTCTGGGACTAGCGGGGGAACCGGGGAGCTGTTTTTT. The chain is built from TRBV7-6 and TRBJ2-2; 14 bases agree with TRBD2. The CDR3 is made up of 16 amino acids. Germline CDR1 and CDR2: SGHVS and FNYEAQ. The V gene end was trimmed by 4 bases and the J gene end by 5 bases; junction bases not matched to a gene: 3. The full variable domain, its missing parts supplied by reference TRBV7-6 and TRBJ2-2, is GAGVSQSPRYKVTKRGQDVALRCDPISGHVSLYWYRQALGQGPEFLTYFNYEAQQDKSGLPNDRFSAERPEGSISTLTIQRTEQRDSAMYRCASSSGTSGGTGELFFGEGSRLTVL.